This entry concerns a single TCR beta chain. The data were taken from a study of T cell clonotyping in hematopoietic cell transplantation. V was pared by 3 bases and J by 2 bases, with 11 bases between. The CDR3 extends over 14 amino acids. Germline CDR1 SGHDT, CDR2 YYEEEE. Time point reported: recipient sample about 28 days before transplant, after cytoreduction. Recipient blood drawn about 28 days pretransplant and days 30, 100, 180 after. Sequenced by immunoSEQ multiplex PCR; TCRdb stores in-frame clones only, minus some. The sample yields approximately 44,000 clones, about 85% seen once. The sample was peripheral blood mononuclear cells, taken before stem cell transplant. The TCR comes from a man aged 55-75 years with acute myeloid leukemia. Some clones in this sample may be carry-over from other donors' samples. J is TRBJ1-2 and V is TRBV5-6, with D possibly being TRBD1 (5 bases). CDR3 sequence (DNA): TGTGCCAGCAGCTCGGGGACGAGGAACTATGGCTACACCTTC. As protein: CASSSGTRNYGYTF.